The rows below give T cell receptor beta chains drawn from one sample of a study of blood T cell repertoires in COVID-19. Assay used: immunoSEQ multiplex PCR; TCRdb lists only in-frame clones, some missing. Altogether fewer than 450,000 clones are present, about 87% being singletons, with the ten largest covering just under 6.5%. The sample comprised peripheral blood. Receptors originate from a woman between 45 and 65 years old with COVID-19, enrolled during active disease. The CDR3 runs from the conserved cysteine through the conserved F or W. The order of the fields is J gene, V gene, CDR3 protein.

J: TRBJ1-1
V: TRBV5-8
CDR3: CASSYFGTGEAFF

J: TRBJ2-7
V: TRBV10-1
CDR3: CASSEGQAYEQYF

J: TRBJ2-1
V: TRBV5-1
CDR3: CASSLRGSSYNEQFF

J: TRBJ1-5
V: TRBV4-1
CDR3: CASSQAQDNQPQHF

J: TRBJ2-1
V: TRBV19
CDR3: CASRPNFSYNEQFF

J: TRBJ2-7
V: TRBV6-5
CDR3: CASISGGTYYEQYF

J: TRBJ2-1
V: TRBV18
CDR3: CASSPPPGDAYNEQFF

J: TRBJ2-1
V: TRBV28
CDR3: CASSPRLADYNEQFF

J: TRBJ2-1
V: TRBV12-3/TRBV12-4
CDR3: CASRLSGSNEQFF

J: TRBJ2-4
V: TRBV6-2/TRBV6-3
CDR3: CASSWGQFNGPSAKNIQYF

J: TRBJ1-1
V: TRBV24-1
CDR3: CATSDPLGGRDTEAFF